A single sample is the source of the 10 T cell receptor beta chains below, sequenced in a study of early T cells in non-severe SARS-CoV-2 infection. TCRdb re-analysed the 5' RACE reads in MiXCR, keeping a single row per CDR3 protein. The data show about 110,000 distinct CDR3 sequences, 8.5% to 14% seen once. Sequencing was carried out using whole blood. All receptors come from an adult who was a healthcare worker with PCR-confirmed SARS-CoV-2 infection or an uninfected control (not recorded which).

The CDR3 region is CASSQRTLRDRGHEQFF. The CDR3 region has the DNA TGCGCCAGCAGCCAACGCACCCTCCGGGACAGGGGGCATGAGCAGTTCTTC. V gene TRBV4-1 combines with J gene TRBJ2-1; 12 bases align to TRBD1. Germline values: CDR1 MGHRA, CDR2 YSYEKL. The CDR3 covers 17 residues. V lost 2 bases to trimming and J lost 8 bases; unmatched junction nucleotides: 10.

This clonotype was recorded many times. CDR3 sequence reads: CSARPSGRTDTQYF. DNA of the CDR3: TGCAGTGCTAGACCTAGCGGGAGGACAGATACGCAGTATTTT. The chain uses TRBV20-1 and TRBJ2-3; 11 bases are a match to TRBD2. Per germline, CDR1 DFQATT and CDR2 SNEGSKA (reference sequence). This CDR3 spans 14 amino acids. The trim removed 2 bases at V and 3 bases at J, leaving 1 base unmatched.

CDR3 region: CASRPSWTSEFQETQYF. DNA of the CDR3: TGTGCCAGCAGACCTTCCTGGACTAGCGAGTTCCAAGAGACCCAGTACTTC. The V gene is TRBV27, the J gene TRBJ2-5; 9 bases align to TRBD2. CDR3 length: 17 amino acids. Per germline, CDR1 MNHEY and CDR2 SMNVEV (reference sequence). With 6 bases clipped from V and 1 base from J, the junction kept 12 bases outside the gene matches.

This sequence joins TRBV27 and TRBJ2-7, with TRBD1 matching over 8 bases. This CDR3 region has 14 residues. The germline gives CDR1 MNHEY, CDR2 SMNVEV (reference sequence). The V and J ends lost 4 bases and 4 bases, in that order; junction bases with no gene match: 6. The CDR3: CASSSRDRLYEQYF. CDR3 nucleotide sequence: TGTGCCAGCAGTTCCCGGGACAGGTTGTACGAGCAGTACTTC.

This clonotype was counted many times. The chain recombines TRBV27 with TRBJ1-1; the match to TRBD1 covers 7 bases. This CDR3 has 12 residues. Germline V gives CDR1 MNHEY, CDR2 SMNVEV (reference sequence). J gave up 10 bases and V 6 bases, and 8 bases lay outside the gene matches. CDR3: CASSENRGRAFF. The CDR3 DNA follows: TGTGCCAGCAGCGAAAACAGGGGTAGAGCTTTCTTT.

Many counts were recorded for this clonotype. The chain has TRBV7-9 and TRBJ1-2; D ambiguous. Trimming cost V 0 bases and J 3 bases, with 8 bases left between them. The CDR3 length is 14 residues. Germline CDR1 reads SEHNR; CDR2 reads FQNEAQ (reference sequence). The CDR3 sequence is CASSLAGSHYGYTF. The CDR3 region has the DNA TGTGCCAGCAGCTTAGCGGGGAGTCACTATGGCTACACCTTC.

This clonotype has only a few counts. The CDR3 DNA sequence: TGTGCCAGCAGTTTACCCCGGACAGGGGGGCCCTTCTCTGGAAACACCATATATTTT. Its protein is CASSLPRTGGPFSGNTIYF. The chain recombines TRBV28 with TRBJ1-3; 10 bases map to TRBD1. Germline CDR1 is MDHEN and CDR2 is SYDVKM. V was pared by 2 bases and J by 0 bases, with 10 bases of the junction left unmatched. The CDR3 spans 19 residues. The variable domain in full, completed from reference TRBV28 and TRBJ1-3, reads DVKVTQSSRYLVKRTGEKVFLECVQDMDHENMFWYRQDPGLGLRLIYFSYDVKMKEKGDIPEGYSVSREKKERFSLILESASTNQTSMYLCASSLPRTGGPFSGNTIYFGEGSWLTVV.

This clonotype was found many times. This chain links TRBV7-9 with TRBJ1-1, with TRBD1 as a possible D gene (6 bases). V lost 10 bases and J 5 bases, leaving 14 bases between the germline ends. The CDR3 runs to 12 residues. From germline, CDR1 is SEHNR and CDR2 FQNEAQ (reference sequence). The CDR3 sequence: CAILKQGTEAFF. CDR3 sequence (DNA): TGTGCCATCTTAAAACAGGGAACTGAAGCTTTCTTT.

Ten or more counts support this clonotype. This sequence joins TRBV7-9 and TRBJ2-2, with 8 bases lining up with TRBD2. V shed 5 bases, J shed 4 bases, and the junction held 6 bases outside the gene matches. This CDR3 spans 15 amino acids. CDR1 and CDR2 from the germline V gene are SEHNR and FQNEAQ (reference sequence). In DNA, the CDR3 is TGTGCCAGCAGCCACGTAGCGGGACGCACCGGGGAGCTGTTTTTT. This encodes CASSHVAGRTGELFF.

J is TRBJ2-5 and V is TRBV28; possibly TRBD2 for D (5 bases). CDR1 and CDR2 from the germline V gene are MDHEN and SYDVKM. The CDR3 runs to 11 residues. V shed 8 bases and J shed 5 bases, with 9 bases lying between them. Here the CDR3 DNA reads TGTGCCAGCGGGGAGAGGGAGACCCAGTACTTC. Translation gives CASGERETQYF.